This T cell receptor (beta chain) emerged from a study of cytomegalovirus exposure and HLA in healthy donors. Across the study: The Caucasian-associated ancestry cluster contained approximately 81% of the 300 to 450 genotyped donors.

Study-wide findings and caveats: The study listed 150 to 200 cytomegalovirus-associated TCR beta chains.

V was shortened by 5 bases and J by 1 base, with 8 bases between the two germline ends. The length of the CDR3 is 13 residues. In germline, CDR1 is LNHDA, CDR2 SQIVND (reference sequence). The PCR made use of 60 Vbeta and 13 Jbeta primers. Repertoires were generated with immunoSEQ multiplex PCR, while TCRdb's copy carries only in-frame clones and drops some. The data show roughly 63,000 clones, less than 75% seen once. With respect to this clone: What it recognizes is unknown.

This chain connects TRBV19 to TRBJ2-5, with TRBD2 as a possible D gene (6 bases). Sequenced material: PBMCs. The sequence came from a man aged 50-59 years in good health and CMV-seropositive. CDR3 DNA: TGTGCCAGTAGTCGGGGGACCCAAGAGACCCAGTACTTC. Its protein product is CASSRGTQETQYF.